The source of this T cell receptor beta chain is a study of blood T cell repertoires in COVID-19. Study as a whole: Samples came from the United States, Italy and Spain, spanning acute and convalescent COVID-19.

This CDR3 has 12 amino acids. The germline V gene encodes CDR1 SGHAT and CDR2 FQNNGV. The V end was cut by 6 bases, the J end by 2 bases, with 8 bases between. Measured with immunoSEQ multiplex PCR; TCRdb has only the in-frame clones, and not every one. The data hold under 200,000 clones, with more than 85% observed a single time. Sequencing was carried out using peripheral blood. This sequence was found in a woman of 80 years or more in a cohort sampled during active or convalescent COVID-19. J is TRBJ2-7 and V is TRBV11-2; D ambiguous. The CDR3, as DNA: TGTGCCAGCAGTCGGGTCACCTACGAGCAGTACTTC. This sequence encodes CASSRVTYEQYF.